This T cell receptor beta chain was sequenced during a study of blood T cell repertoires in COVID-19. For the study at large: From the United States, Italy and Spain came samples of acute and convalescent COVID-19. Sample material is recorded as cDNA or gDNA derived from T cells, B-cell-depleted T cells, or PBMCs.

The sample holds a few counts of this clone. How the authors handled the data: Nucleated cell number was recorded as an estimate derived from reference gene primer amplification. Sequencing was performed with immunoSEQ multiplex PCR; in TCRdb, only in-frame clones are kept and a portion is missing. V, J and clone size derive from that table, while D and trimming were established from the DNA sequence. The table records 97,000 or so clones, 82% of them present only once. V trimming: 7 bases; J trimming: 9 bases; junction bases outside the gene matches: 11. The CDR3 runs 14 residues. CDR1 SGHNT and CDR2 YENEEA come from the germline V gene.

The origin of this receptor is a man between 65 and 85 years old with active or convalescent COVID-19. Source material: peripheral blood. The rearrangement uses TRBV11-3 and TRBJ2-1, with 8 bases that match TRBD1. In nucleotides, the CDR3 is TGTGCCAGCACTACCGGGACAGGCTCCAGTGAGCAGTTCTTC. Protein product: CASTTGTGSSEQFF.